These T cell receptor beta chains were read from a single sample in a study of cytomegalovirus exposure and HLA in healthy donors. Produced via immunoSEQ multiplex PCR; TCRdb's table is partial and in-frame only. The top ten hold around 4.2% of the sample, which has approximately 77,000 clones, roughly four fifths seen once. Input material: PBMCs. These receptor sequences come from a middle-aged man in good health and CMV-seronegative. Both conserved end residues are part of each CDR3. The order of the fields is CDR3 length, clone size, J gene, V gene, CDR3 protein. Some rows mark clone size as missing; the rest say once, few, many or name a class of expanded clone.

CDR3 length: 15; clone size: -; J gene: TRBJ2-3; V gene: TRBV25-1; CDR3 protein: CASGKTSGSTDTQYF
CDR3 length: 13; clone size: -; J gene: TRBJ1-5; V gene: TRBV18; CDR3 protein: CASSIQKNQPQHF
CDR3 length: 15; clone size: -; J gene: TRBJ2-2; V gene: TRBV18; CDR3 protein: CASSPGLAGTGELFF
CDR3 length: 17; clone size: few; J gene: TRBJ2-7; V gene: TRBV28; CDR3 protein: CASTPIYLGLAAYEQYF
CDR3 length: 14; clone size: -; J gene: TRBJ2-3; V gene: TRBV5-4; CDR3 protein: CASSSDRSTDTQYF
CDR3 length: 16; clone size: -; J gene: TRBJ2-3; V gene: TRBV29-1; CDR3 protein: CSYDEGTGIASDTQYF
CDR3 length: 11; clone size: -; J gene: TRBJ2-7; V gene: TRBV7-2; CDR3 protein: CASRRSNEQYF
CDR3 length: 12; clone size: few; J gene: TRBJ2-7; V gene: TRBV19; CDR3 protein: CATKQGSYEQYF
CDR3 length: 15; clone size: -; J gene: TRBJ1-5; V gene: TRBV7-2; CDR3 protein: CASSLNRQPNQPQHF
CDR3 length: 17; clone size: -; J gene: TRBJ2-7; V gene: TRBV7-9; CDR3 protein: CASSLQVVGAPLDEQYF
CDR3 length: 12; clone size: -; J gene: TRBJ1-2; V gene: TRBV18; CDR3 protein: CASSPSDRSYTF
CDR3 length: 16; clone size: -; J gene: TRBJ1-2; V gene: TRBV13; CDR3 protein: CASSLLRLTGDPGYTF
CDR3 length: 14; clone size: -; J gene: TRBJ2-5; V gene: TRBV5-1; CDR3 protein: CASSLDRGGETQYF
CDR3 length: 15; clone size: -; J gene: TRBJ2-7; V gene: TRBV19; CDR3 protein: CASSPKTSGSSEQYF
CDR3 length: 13; clone size: -; J gene: TRBJ1-2; V gene: TRBV19; CDR3 protein: CASSSGDRYGYTF
CDR3 length: 14; clone size: -; J gene: TRBJ1-1; V gene: TRBV2; CDR3 protein: CASREQGPSTEAFF
CDR3 length: 15; clone size: few; J gene: TRBJ2-5; V gene: TRBV5-1; CDR3 protein: CASSLEDRFRGTQYF
CDR3 length: 14; clone size: few; J gene: TRBJ1-1; V gene: TRBV7-9; CDR3 protein: CASSLPGQGTEAFF
CDR3 length: 16; clone size: -; J gene: TRBJ2-7; V gene: TRBV19; CDR3 protein: CASSTSGRDGSYEQYF
CDR3 length: 14; clone size: -; J gene: TRBJ1-4; V gene: TRBV4-3; CDR3 protein: CASKHLATNEKLFF
CDR3 length: 12; clone size: few; J gene: TRBJ1-1; V gene: TRBV28; CDR3 protein: CASSLFWAPSMF
CDR3 length: 16; clone size: -; J gene: TRBJ1-1; V gene: TRBV2; CDR3 protein: CASSVQGARMDTEAFF
CDR3 length: 14; clone size: -; J gene: TRBJ1-1; V gene: TRBV9; CDR3 protein: CASNQSGTVAEAFF
CDR3 length: 15; clone size: -; J gene: TRBJ2-2; V gene: TRBV5-4; CDR3 protein: CASSLGGQLTGELFF
CDR3 length: 11; clone size: -; J gene: TRBJ2-7; V gene: TRBV2; CDR3 protein: CASTSSYEQYF
CDR3 length: 12; clone size: -; J gene: TRBJ1-2; V gene: TRBV5-1; CDR3 protein: CASTPPVYGYTF
CDR3 length: 12; clone size: few; J gene: TRBJ1-2; V gene: TRBV28; CDR3 protein: CASSFRVYGYTF
CDR3 length: 13; clone size: -; J gene: TRBJ1-1; V gene: TRBV6-6; CDR3 protein: CASSLDRSTEAFF
CDR3 length: 12; clone size: few; J gene: TRBJ1-2; V gene: TRBV6-1; CDR3 protein: CASSERDYGYTF
CDR3 length: 14; clone size: -; J gene: -; V gene: TRBV29-1; CDR3 protein: CSVGAPHSSYEQYF
CDR3 length: 15; clone size: few; J gene: TRBJ2-5; V gene: TRBV18; CDR3 protein: CASSPQTGGQETQYF
CDR3 length: 13; clone size: -; J gene: TRBJ2-1; V gene: TRBV19; CDR3 protein: CATGLAGYNEQFF
CDR3 length: 12; clone size: once; J gene: TRBJ2-7; V gene: TRBV28; CDR3 protein: CASEGQLYEQYF
CDR3 length: 15; clone size: few; J gene: TRBJ2-6; V gene: TRBV6-5; CDR3 protein: CASRYTGHGANVLTF
CDR3 length: 14; clone size: few; J gene: TRBJ2-1; V gene: TRBV6-5; CDR3 protein: CASRTSGRAGEQFF
CDR3 length: 14; clone size: -; J gene: TRBJ2-7; V gene: TRBV5-4; CDR3 protein: CASSLERQGYEQYF
CDR3 length: 13; clone size: -; J gene: TRBJ2-2; V gene: TRBV30; CDR3 protein: CAWTGRNTGELFF
CDR3 length: 13; clone size: -; J gene: TRBJ1-1; V gene: TRBV7-6; CDR3 protein: CASSLDGGTEAFF
CDR3 length: 16; clone size: -; J gene: TRBJ2-5; V gene: TRBV4-2; CDR3 protein: CASRLLAGEGGETQYF
CDR3 length: 15; clone size: -; J gene: -; V gene: TRBV6-1; CDR3 protein: CASSTRTGGAYEQYF
CDR3 length: 15; clone size: -; J gene: TRBJ2-7; V gene: TRBV7-9; CDR3 protein: CASRPTGSVAHEQYF
CDR3 length: 18; clone size: -; J gene: TRBJ2-7; V gene: TRBV28; CDR3 protein: CASRHPRLAGGLSYEQYF
CDR3 length: 14; clone size: -; J gene: TRBJ2-7; V gene: TRBV18; CDR3 protein: CASSPINQAYEQYF
CDR3 length: 15; clone size: once; J gene: TRBJ1-2; V gene: TRBV6-1; CDR3 protein: CASSGAQTANYGYTF